Below are 4 T cell receptor beta chains sequenced from a single sample in a study of technical replicates of blood from a few donors. The method was immunoSEQ multiplex PCR; TCRdb's version includes in-frame clones alone and lacks a portion of them. The sample consists of nearly 70,000 clones, 92% of them appearing once. The sample taken for sequencing was T cells isolated from PBMCs. Receptors were obtained from a human donor in good health.

The rearrangement links TRBV7-3 to TRBJ1-2; 9 nucleotides align to TRBD1. The CDR3 consists of 14 residues. After removal of 5 bases from V and 7 bases from J, the junction contained 8 bases not matched to a gene. Germline values: CDR1 SGHTA, CDR2 FQGTGA. The CDR3 loop reads CASSGGDRGGGYTF. The DNA of the CDR3 is TGTGCCAGCAGCGGGGGAGACAGGGGGGGTGGCTACACCTTC.

The DNA of the CDR3 is TGCAGCGTTGTCGTTTGGACTAGCGGGACCTGGGAGCTGTTTTTT. It specifies CSVVVWTSGTWELFF. The chain uses TRBV29-1 and TRBJ2-2, with TRBD2 identical over 12 bases. Germline assignment: CDR1 SQVTM and CDR2 ANQGSEA. This CDR3 has 15 amino acids. V shed 4 bases and J 9 bases; nucleotides not matched to a gene: 9.

This chain uses TRBV4-1 with TRBJ2-1; 14 bases match TRBD2. The CDR3 loop spans 15 amino acids. The V and J ends lost 4 bases and 7 bases, in that order; junction bases with no gene match: 3. Germline assignment: CDR1 MGHRA and CDR2 YSYEKL. The CDR3 coding sequence is TGCGCCAGCAGCCTTGGACTAGCGGGAGGTAATGAGCAGTTCTTC. Protein product: CASSLGLAGGNEQFF.

This clone was observed a single time. This chain uses TRBV5-8 with TRBJ1-5, with unresolved D. V gave up 4 bases and J gave up 6 bases, with 14 bases separating them. Germline CDR1 and CDR2: SGHTS and YDEGEE. The CDR3 has 14 residues. CDR3 in amino acids: CASSPPSRVQPQHF. CDR3 in DNA: TGTGCCAGCAGCCCTCCGTCCCGGGTTCAGCCCCAGCATTTT.